A single sample is the source of the 20 T cell receptor beta chains below, sequenced in a study of CD8+CD57+ T cells in acquired aplastic anemia. Genomic DNA was employed as the template in profiling TCR beta VDJ and CDR3. Using its own MiXCR run on the reads, TCRdb lists one record per CDR3 protein. The sample lists 200,000 to 300,000 distinct CDR3 sequences, approximately 80% seen once, with 42% in the top ten. The patients chosen for sequencing had shown expansion of CD8+CD57+ cells (detected by flow cytometry). Material for sequencing was sorted CD4+, CD8+, or CD8+CD57+ T cells (not recorded which) from PBMCs. Every receptor here comes from a human donor with aplastic anemia.

Details on this clonotype: One end of the junction does not line up with germline, which may come from a read error. CDR3 in amino acids: CASSGRATATEYF. The DNA of the CDR3 is TGTGCCAGCTCAGGCCGGGCCACCGCTACGGAGTATTTT. The V gene is TRBV7-9, the J gene TRBJ2-3; no clear D gene. Per the germline V gene, CDR1 is SEHNR and CDR2 is FQNEAQ (reference sequence). This CDR3 is 13 amino acids long.

This clonotype has only one observation. At one boundary the junction diverges from the germline segment, which might be a read error. The genes are TRBV7-4 and TRBJ2-3; D not certain. This CDR3 has 14 amino acids. CDR1 SGHVT and CDR2 SQSDAQ come from the germline V gene. In DNA form, the CDR3 reads TGTGCCAGCAGCTTAGCGGCCGGTCGCGATAAGCAGTATTTT. Protein sequence: CASSLAAGRDKQYF.

V and J are TRBV7-2 and TRBJ2-1; the D gene is possibly TRBD1 (5 bases). Per the germline V gene, CDR1 is SGHTA and CDR2 is FQGNSA. Trimming removed 2 bases from V and 4 bases from J, with 6 bases in between. CDR3 size: 13 residues. The CDR3 DNA reads as TGTGCCAGCAGCTTAACAGGTTACAATGAGCAGTTCTTC. Its translation is CASSLTGYNEQFF.

The J gene is TRBJ2-1, the V gene TRBV5-4, with D possibly TRBD2 on 7 matching bases. CDR3 length: 15 residues. V was cut by 2 bases and J by 7 bases, with 16 bases left in between. The germline V gene has CDR1 SGHNT and CDR2 YYREEE (reference sequence). CDR3 sequence reads: CASSLAREGGNEQFF. The CDR3, as DNA: TGTGCCAGCAGCTTAGCTAGAGAGGGGGGGAATGAGCAGTTCTTC. The full variable domain, its missing parts supplied by reference TRBV5-4 and TRBJ2-1, is ETGVTQSPTHLIKTRGQQVTLRCSSQSGHNTVSWYQQALGQGPQFIFQYYREEENGRGNFPPRFSGLQFPNYSSELNVNALELDDSALYLCASSLAREGGNEQFFGPGTRLTVL.

This sequence joins TRBV7-9 and TRBJ2-1; 13 bases agree with TRBD2. This CDR3 is 16 amino acids long. Germline values: CDR1 SEHNR, CDR2 FQNEAQ (reference sequence). V lost 9 bases and J lost 7; bases outside the gene matches: 12. DNA for the CDR3: TGTGCCAGACACGAAGAGGGACTAGCGGGAAAAAATGAGCAGTTCTTC. Its protein is CARHEEGLAGKNEQFF.

This clonotype has more than one count but fewer than ten. The junction departs from the called germline gene at one end, perhaps through a read error. This sequence joins TRBV7-3 and TRBJ2-3; D ambiguous. The CDR3 spans 11 residues. CDR1 and CDR2 (germline): SGHTA, FQGTGA. Here the CDR3 DNA reads TGCGCCAGCAGCCAAGAGGATACGCAGTATTTT. Encoded protein: CASSQEDTQYF.

This clonotype was counted ten times or more. The chain combines TRBV9 with TRBJ2-1; the D is unclear. Germline V gives CDR1 SGDLS, CDR2 YYNGEE. This CDR3 is built from 12 residues. Trimming cost V 3 bases and J 4 bases, with 5 bases left between them. CDR3 loop: CASSGRYNEQFF. The CDR3 region has the DNA TGTGCCAGCAGCGGACGATACAATGAGCAGTTCTTC.

This clonotype showed up just a few times. The V gene is TRBV7-8, the J gene TRBJ2-7; D possibly corresponds to TRBD1 (5 bases). Germline assignment: CDR1 SGHVS and CDR2 FQNEAQ. This CDR3 is 18 amino acids long. Between the trimmed V and J ends, which lost 1 base and 1 base, there was a span of 20 bases. CDR3 DNA sequence: TGTGCCAGCAGCTTAGATCCAGACGCGACAGCCCTTTCCTACGAGCAGTACGTC. Protein product: CASSLDPDATALSYEQYV.

In the case of this clonotype: It is unclear where the CDR3 begins or ends on the DNA, so no DNA is shown, and the CDR3 is as TCRdb lists it. CDR3 sequence reads: CAGQGARGYQYFGLTF. The chain links TRBV7-9 to TRBJ2-6; whether TRBD1, the table's D call, matches the DNA was not checked. The V gene's germline CDR1 is SEHNR and CDR2 FQNEAQ (reference sequence). The CDR3 region is 16 residues in length, termini included.

The V call is TRBV9, the J call TRBJ2-3; possible D gene TRBD2, 5 bases. Germline V gene sequence: CDR1 SGDLS, CDR2 YYNGEE. The V end was cut by 0 bases, the J end by 9 bases, with 17 bases between. The CDR3 consists of 15 residues. In nucleotides, the CDR3 is TGTGCCAGCAGCGTAGGACCGGGGAACACCGGGACGCAGTATTTT. This codes for CASSVGPGNTGTQYF. Using reference TRBV9 and TRBJ2-3 for the parts outside the CDR3, the full variable domain is DSGVTQTPKHLITATGQRVTLRCSPRSGDLSVYWYQQSLDQGLQFLIQYYNGEERAKGNILERFSAQQFPDLHSELNLSSLELGDSALYFCASSVGPGNTGTQYFGPGTRLTVL.

V is TRBV19 and J is TRBJ2-7; D is possibly TRBD2 (6 bases). This CDR3 is built from 15 residues. V gave up 6 bases and J gave up 5 bases, with 20 bases separating them. Germline-derived CDR1 and CDR2 are LNHDA and SQIVND (reference sequence). The DNA of the CDR3 is TGTGCCAGTAGCCCCCCTGTCCCGGGAGTCAACGAGCAGTACTTC. Encoded protein: CASSPPVPGVNEQYF.

The chain uses TRBV12-3 or TRBV12-4 and TRBJ1-2; D possibly corresponds to TRBD1 (6 bases). The CDR3 covers 12 residues. The V end was cut by 7 bases, the J end by 8 bases, with 14 bases between. The CDR3 here is CASKLEDSGYTF. For the CDR3, the DNA is TGTGCCAGCAAACTCGAGGACAGCGGCTACACCTTC.

As DNA, the CDR3 is TGTGCCAGCAGCTTCATCGCTCGGCCCTATGGCTACACCTTC. It encodes CASSFIARPYGYTF. The chain carries TRBV7-9 and TRBJ1-2; no clear D gene. CDR3 length: 14 residues. Germline V CDR1 and CDR2: SEHNR, FQNEAQ (reference sequence). Trimming shortened V by 3 bases and J by 4 bases, and 12 bases separated the two germline ends.

The V call is TRBV7-2, the J call TRBJ2-3; TRBD2 agrees at 14 bases. This CDR3 spans 16 amino acids. V shed 5 bases, J shed 6 bases, and the junction held 7 bases outside the gene matches. Germline CDR1 is SGHTA and CDR2 is FQGNSA. CDR3 region: CASSILGLAGADTQYF. CDR3 in DNA: TGTGCCAGCAGCATACTGGGACTAGCGGGAGCCGATACGCAGTATTTT.

This chain uses TRBV12-3 or TRBV12-4 with TRBJ2-5, with a weak D call TRBD2 (5 bases). Deletions cut 5 bases from V and 5 bases from J, with 12 bases between. This CDR3 spans 13 amino acids. For the CDR3, the DNA is TGTGCCAGCAGTGAGGGCCCGTGGGAGACCCAGTACTTC. This translates into CASSEGPWETQYF.

The rearrangement joins TRBV7-9 to TRBJ2-5; tentatively, D is TRBD1 (6 bases). The CDR3 loop spans 15 amino acids. V dropped 5 bases and J dropped 14 bases, with 27 bases sitting between them. Per the germline V gene, CDR1 is SEHNR and CDR2 is FQNEAQ (reference sequence). CDR3 loop: CASSAGSGTPLTLYF. CDR3 DNA: TGTGCCAGCAGCGCAGGTTCTGGGACACCCCTCACCCTTTACTTC.

This clonotype was observed a handful of times. This chain links TRBV19 with TRBJ1-2, with D possibly being TRBD1 (5 bases). This CDR3 spans 12 amino acids. The V end lost 5 bases, the J end lost 7 bases, and 11 bases lay between the germline ends. Germline V gene sequence: CDR1 LNHDA, CDR2 SQIVND (reference sequence). The CDR3 loop is CASSWGTSGYTF. The CDR3 bases are TGTGCCAGTAGTTGGGGGACGAGTGGCTACACCTTC.

As for this clonotype: A junction end diverges from the germline sequence, so it may reflect a read error. This chain uses TRBV11-3 with TRBJ2-3, with D unclear. Germline V lookup: CDR1 SGHNT, CDR2 YENEEA. CDR3 length equals 14 residues. The CDR3 protein is CASSFLTSTDTQYF. CDR3 in DNA: TGTGCCAGCAGCTTCCTCACGAGCACCGATACGCAGTATTTT.

On this clonotype: Given a far larger clone just one base away, this is likely a sequencing read error. The rearrangement uses TRBV7-8 and TRBJ2-1, with a weak D call TRBD2 (6 bases). The V gene lost 0 bases and the J gene lost 12 bases, with 18 bases spanning the gap. CDR3 length: 15 amino acids. CDR1 is SGHVS and CDR2 is FQNEAQ in the germline V gene. CDR3 DNA: TGTGCCAGCAGCTTAGCGGGAGGAGCCGATACGCGGCAGTTCTTC. Translating it yields CASSLAGGADTRQFF.

Worth noting for this clonotype: Sequence at one end of the junction differs from germline and may be a read error. This chain connects TRBV2 to TRBJ2-5; 8 positions agree with TRBD1. Germline V gives CDR1 SNHLY, CDR2 FYNNEI. CDR3 length: 15 residues. The DNA of the CDR3 is TGTGCCAGCAGCAAGGACAGGGCTTGTTATGAGCAGTTCTTCTTC. Translation: CASSKDRACYEQFFF.